The present T cell receptor (beta chain) was sequenced within a study of T-cell memory formation after mild COVID-19 (dated by TCRdb to the early 2020s). In terms of the full investigation: TCR sequence clusters from the two donors were largely donor specific. T-cell clones expanding and contracting after mild COVID-19 in a couple of donors were tracked by longitudinal TCRalpha and TCRbeta repertoire sequencing. The cohort was made up of two young adult volunteers, one female and one male, who were previously healthy. Study-wide conclusions, independent of this receptor: Contracting CD4+ clones were located mainly in the CM and EM memory subsets, whereas CD8+ clones were found to be enriched in EMRA. SARS-CoV-2 specificity of the second-wave clones peaking on day 37 was not confirmed. The study included only a couple of mild cases, and larger cohorts that include severe cases with pre-infection samples were judged to be necessary. Clones that contracted from day 15 to 85 showed balanced CD4/CD8 phenotypes, whereas a second wave of clones that expanded from day 15 to 37 leaned towards CD4+. Some responding clones were detected in pre-infection memory, which suggested that pre-existing cross-reactive memory T cells had joined the SARS-CoV-2 response.

Reads for this sample came from an Illumina NovaSeq 6000. cDNA libraries for TCRalpha and TCRbeta were prepared by 5'RACE using constant-segment primers, with sample barcodes and unique molecular identifiers added. RNA was extracted from every sample with Trizol reagent. Library amplification was performed in two PCR steps, and a second sample barcode and Illumina TruSeq adapters were introduced in the second step. Sequencing of the libraries was done on an Illumina NovaSeq, producing 2 x 150 bp paired-end reads. In the paper's pipeline: Demultiplexing of reads and collapsing into UMI-guided consensus sequences were performed with migec v1.2.7. Using mixcr v2.1.11, UMI consensuses were aligned to TRA and TRB V and J templates and then assembled into clonotypes. A clonotype was counted as expanded or contracted only when both edgeR and NoisET called the clonotype significant, with the noise models trained on biological replicates. For edgeR calls, the thresholds were a false discovery rate-adjusted p below 0.01 and a log2 fold-change of 1. PCA with hierarchical clustering of max-normalized trajectories of the 1000 most abundant clonotypes was used as exploratory dynamics analysis. Separately sequenced CD4+ and CD8+ repertoires were used to assign a CD4 or CD8 phenotype to each responding clone. Through fastp at Q25 and MiXCR, TCRdb rebuilt clones from the public reads, retaining in-frame beta chains. Each CDR3 protein appears once, grouped with its most common genes and DNA. The V and J calls were determined by TCRdb, not by the authors. This sample lists approximately 300,000 distinct CDR3 sequences; around a sixth were detected once. About a fifth of the sample comes from the top ten.

Ficoll-Paque density gradient centrifugation was used to isolate PBMCs. The CDR3 spans 16 residues, from the cysteine through the phenylalanine. Left in the record is the CDR3 DNA by itself, 48 bases read in frame from the first base. From V the trimming removes 5 bases and from J it removes 9 bases, while the gene matches leave 14 bases of the junction unaccounted for. The germline V gene provides CDR1 SGHTA and CDR2 FQGNSA. A note on this clonotype: No cognate antigen has been identified for it. No much larger clonotype is one base removed from it; base qualities were not supplied.

What was sequenced was PBMCs or a T cell subset sorted from them (not recorded which). The sequence derives from a man between 18 and 35 years old who had mild COVID-19 (a few samples of this study predate the infection). The sample titles of this study are shuffled in the database, so cell type and time point are left out; the donor was told from shared clones. This chain joins TRBV7-2 to TRBJ2-1; 9 bases in the middle match TRBD2. The nucleotides are TGTGCCAGCAGCCCACGCGGGGGGGCCGGGTCGGGTGAGCAGTTCTTC. It codes for CASSPRGGAGSGEQFF.